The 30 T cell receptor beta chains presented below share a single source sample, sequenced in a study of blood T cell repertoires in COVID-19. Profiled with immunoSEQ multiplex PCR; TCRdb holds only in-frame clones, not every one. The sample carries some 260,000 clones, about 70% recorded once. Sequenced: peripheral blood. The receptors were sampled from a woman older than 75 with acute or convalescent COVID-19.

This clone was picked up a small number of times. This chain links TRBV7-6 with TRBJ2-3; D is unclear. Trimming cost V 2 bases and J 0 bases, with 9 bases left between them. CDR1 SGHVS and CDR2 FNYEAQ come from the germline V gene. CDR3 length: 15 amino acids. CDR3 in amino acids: CASSLIGISTDTQYF. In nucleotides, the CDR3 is TGTGCCAGCAGCTTAATCGGTATTAGCACAGATACGCAGTATTTT.

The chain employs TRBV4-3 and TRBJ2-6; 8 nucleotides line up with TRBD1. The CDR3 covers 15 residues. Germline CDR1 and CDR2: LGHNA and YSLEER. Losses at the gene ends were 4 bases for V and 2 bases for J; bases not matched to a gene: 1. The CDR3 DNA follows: TGCGCCAGCAGCCTGACAGGGGCTGGGGCCAACGTCCTGACTTTC. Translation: CASSLTGAGANVLTF.

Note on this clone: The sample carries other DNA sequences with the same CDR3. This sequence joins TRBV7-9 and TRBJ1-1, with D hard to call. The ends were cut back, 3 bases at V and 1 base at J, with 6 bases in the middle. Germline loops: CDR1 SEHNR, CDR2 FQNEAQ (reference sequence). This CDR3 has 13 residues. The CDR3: CASSLQENTEAFF. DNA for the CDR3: TGTGCCAGCAGCTTGCAGGAGAACACTGAAGCTTTCTTT.

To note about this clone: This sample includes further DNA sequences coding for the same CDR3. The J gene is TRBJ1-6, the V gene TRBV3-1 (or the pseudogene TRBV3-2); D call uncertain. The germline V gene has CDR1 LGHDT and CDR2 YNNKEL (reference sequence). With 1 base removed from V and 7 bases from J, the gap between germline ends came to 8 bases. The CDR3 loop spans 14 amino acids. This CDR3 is CASSQGTENSPLHF. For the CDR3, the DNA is TGTGCCAGCAGCCAAGGTACGGAGAATTCACCCCTCCACTTT.

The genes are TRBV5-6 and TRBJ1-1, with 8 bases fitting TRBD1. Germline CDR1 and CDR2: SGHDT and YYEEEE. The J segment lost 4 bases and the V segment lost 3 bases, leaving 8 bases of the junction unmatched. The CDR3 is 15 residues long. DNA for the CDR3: TGTGCCAGCAGCTCGAGCGCTACAGGGGGCACTGAAGCTTTCTTT. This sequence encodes CASSSSATGGTEAFF.

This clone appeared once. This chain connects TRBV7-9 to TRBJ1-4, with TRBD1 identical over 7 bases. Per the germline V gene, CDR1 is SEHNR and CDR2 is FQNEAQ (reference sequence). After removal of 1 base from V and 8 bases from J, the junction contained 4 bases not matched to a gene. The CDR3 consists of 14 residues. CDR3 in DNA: TGTGCCAGCAGCTTAGGTTCCAGGGGGGAAAAACTGTTTTTT. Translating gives CASSLGSRGEKLFF.

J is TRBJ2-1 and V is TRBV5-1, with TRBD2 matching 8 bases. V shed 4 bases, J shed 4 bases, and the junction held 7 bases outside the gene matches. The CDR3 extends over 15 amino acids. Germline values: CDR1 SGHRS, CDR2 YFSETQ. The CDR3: CASSTGGGGYNEQFF. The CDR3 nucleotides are TGCGCCAGCAGCACCGGGGGCGGGGGGTACAATGAGCAGTTCTTC.

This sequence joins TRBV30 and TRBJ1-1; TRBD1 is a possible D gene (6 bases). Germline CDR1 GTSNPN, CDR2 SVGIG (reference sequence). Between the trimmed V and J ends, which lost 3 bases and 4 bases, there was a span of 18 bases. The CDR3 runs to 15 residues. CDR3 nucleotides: TGTGCCTGGAGCGACCCACAGGGCTTCGGCACTGAAGCTTTCTTT. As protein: CAWSDPQGFGTEAFF.

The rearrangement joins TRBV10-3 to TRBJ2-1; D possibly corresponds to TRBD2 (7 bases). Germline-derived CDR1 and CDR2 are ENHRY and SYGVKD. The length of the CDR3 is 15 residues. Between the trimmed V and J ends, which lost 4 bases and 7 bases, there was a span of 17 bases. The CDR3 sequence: CAISGRGSTGNEQFF. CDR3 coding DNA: TGTGCCATCAGTGGGCGGGGGAGCACAGGGAATGAGCAGTTCTTC.

CDR3 region: CASSTGVDYGYTF. The CDR3 DNA reads as TGTGCCAGCAGTACGGGAGTCGACTATGGCTACACCTTC. The V gene is TRBV6-5, the J gene TRBJ1-2; D uncertain. V lost 5 bases to trimming and J lost 3 bases, with 10 bases between them. The CDR3 has 13 residues. Germline CDR1 MNHEY, CDR2 SVGAGI.

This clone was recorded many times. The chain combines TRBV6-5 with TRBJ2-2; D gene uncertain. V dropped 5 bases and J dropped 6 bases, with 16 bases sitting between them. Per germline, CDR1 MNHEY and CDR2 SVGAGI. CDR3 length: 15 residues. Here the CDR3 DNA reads TGTGCCAGCAGTCCCTCCGTCGCTGGGCCCGGGGAGCTGTTTTTT. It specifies CASSPSVAGPGELFF.

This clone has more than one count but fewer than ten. DNA for the CDR3: TGTGCCGTGACTAGTACCCTAGGTGGAAAGACCCAGTACTTC. Protein product: CAVTSTLGGKTQYF. The chain uses TRBV2 and TRBJ2-5; weak D call: TRBD2 (6 bases). This CDR3 spans 14 amino acids. Trimming stripped 11 bases from V and 6 bases from J, with 22 bases between. The germline V gene encodes CDR1 SNHLY and CDR2 FYNNEI.

This CDR3 reads CAISESQGVGTEAFF. As DNA, the CDR3 is TGTGCCATCAGTGAGTCGCAGGGGGTAGGGACTGAAGCTTTCTTT. The chain has TRBV10-3 and TRBJ1-1; 7 bases line up with TRBD1. Looked up from germline, CDR1 is ENHRY and CDR2 is SYGVKD. V trimming: 0 bases; J trimming: 5 bases; junction bases outside the gene matches: 6. There are 15 residues in the CDR3.

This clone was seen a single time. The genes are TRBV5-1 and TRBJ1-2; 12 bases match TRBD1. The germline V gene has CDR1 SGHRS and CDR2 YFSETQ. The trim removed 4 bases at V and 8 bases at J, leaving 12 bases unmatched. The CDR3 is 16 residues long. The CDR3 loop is CASSPGQGAIVEGYTF. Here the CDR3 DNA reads TGCGCCAGCAGCCCGGGACAGGGGGCAATTGTGGAAGGCTACACCTTC.

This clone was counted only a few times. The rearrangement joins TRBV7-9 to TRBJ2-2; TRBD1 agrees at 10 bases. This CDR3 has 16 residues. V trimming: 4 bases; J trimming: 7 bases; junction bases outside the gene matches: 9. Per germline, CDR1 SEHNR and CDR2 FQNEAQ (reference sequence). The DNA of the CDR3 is TGTGCCAGCAGCTCGTCCGGGACAGGGGTGTTCGGGGAGCTGTTTTTT. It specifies CASSSSGTGVFGELFF.

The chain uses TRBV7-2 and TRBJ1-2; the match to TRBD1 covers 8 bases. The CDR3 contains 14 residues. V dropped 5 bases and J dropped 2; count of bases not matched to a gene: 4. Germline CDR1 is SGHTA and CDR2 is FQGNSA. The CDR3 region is CASSRTGNNYGYTF. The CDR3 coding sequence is TGTGCCAGCAGCCGGACAGGGAACAACTATGGCTACACCTTC. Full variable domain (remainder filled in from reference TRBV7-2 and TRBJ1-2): GAGVSQSPSNKVTEKGKDVELRCDPISGHTALYWYRQSLGQGLEFLIYFQGNSAPDKSGLPSDRFSAERTGGSVSTLTIQRTQQEDSAVYLCASSRTGNNYGYTFGSGTRLTVV.

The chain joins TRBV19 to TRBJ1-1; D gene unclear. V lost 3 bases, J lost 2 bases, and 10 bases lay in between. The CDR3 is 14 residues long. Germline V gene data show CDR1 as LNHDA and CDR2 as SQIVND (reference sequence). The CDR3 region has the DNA TGTGCCAGTAGTATGAGGGAGGGAAACACTGAAGCTTTCTTT. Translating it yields CASSMREGNTEAFF.

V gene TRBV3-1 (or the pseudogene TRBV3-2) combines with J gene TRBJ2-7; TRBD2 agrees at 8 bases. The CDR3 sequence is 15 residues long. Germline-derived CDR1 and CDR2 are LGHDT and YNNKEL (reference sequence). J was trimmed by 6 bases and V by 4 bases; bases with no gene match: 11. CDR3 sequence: CASSRPFAGTSEQYF. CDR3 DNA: TGTGCCAGCAGCCGCCCCTTCGCCGGGACTAGCGAGCAGTACTTC.

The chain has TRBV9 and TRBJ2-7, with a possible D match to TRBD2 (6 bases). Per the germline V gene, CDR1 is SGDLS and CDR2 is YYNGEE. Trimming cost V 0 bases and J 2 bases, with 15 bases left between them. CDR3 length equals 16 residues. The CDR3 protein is CASSVATIADPYEQYF. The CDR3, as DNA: TGTGCCAGCAGCGTAGCCACAATAGCGGATCCCTACGAGCAGTACTTC.

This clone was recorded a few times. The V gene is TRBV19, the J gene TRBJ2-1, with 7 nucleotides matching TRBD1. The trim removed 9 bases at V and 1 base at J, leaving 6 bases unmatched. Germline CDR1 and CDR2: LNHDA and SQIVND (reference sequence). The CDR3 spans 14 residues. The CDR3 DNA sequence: TGTGCCAGCCAGAGGGGGCCGTCCTACAATGAGCAGTTCTTC. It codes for CASQRGPSYNEQFF.

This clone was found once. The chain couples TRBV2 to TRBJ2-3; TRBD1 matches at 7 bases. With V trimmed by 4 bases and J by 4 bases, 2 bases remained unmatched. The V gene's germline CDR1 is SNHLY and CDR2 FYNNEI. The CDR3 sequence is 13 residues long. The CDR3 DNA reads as TGTGCCAGCAGTGGACAGGGCCCAGATACGCAGTATTTT. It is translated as CASSGQGPDTQYF.

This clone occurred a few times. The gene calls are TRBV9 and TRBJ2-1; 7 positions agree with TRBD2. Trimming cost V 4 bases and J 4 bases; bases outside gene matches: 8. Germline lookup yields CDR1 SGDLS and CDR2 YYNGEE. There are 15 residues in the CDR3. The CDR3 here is CASSPQSGVYNEQFF. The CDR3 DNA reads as TGTGCCAGCAGCCCCCAGAGCGGGGTTTACAATGAGCAGTTCTTC.

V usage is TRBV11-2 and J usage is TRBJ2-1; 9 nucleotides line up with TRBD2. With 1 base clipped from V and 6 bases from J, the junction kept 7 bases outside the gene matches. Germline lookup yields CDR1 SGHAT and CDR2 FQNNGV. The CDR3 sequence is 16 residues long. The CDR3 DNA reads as TGTGCCAGCAGCTTAGTAGGCGGGAGGGGCGGCAATGAGCAGTTCTTC. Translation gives CASSLVGGRGGNEQFF.

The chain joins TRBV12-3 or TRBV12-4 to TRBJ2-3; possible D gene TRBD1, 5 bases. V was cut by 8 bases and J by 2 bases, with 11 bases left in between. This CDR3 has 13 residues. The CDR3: CASSTTDTDTQYF. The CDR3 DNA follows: TGTGCCAGCTCAACGACAGACACAGATACGCAGTATTTT.

The CDR3 DNA reads TGTGCCAGCAGTTACTCGGGCGTTTCTCAGCCCCAGCATTTT. It yields the protein CASSYSGVSQPQHF. The chain has TRBV6-5 and TRBJ1-5; unclear D gene. Trimming took 0 bases from V and 6 from J, leaving 9 bases between them. Germline values: CDR1 MNHEY, CDR2 SVGAGI. The length of the CDR3 is 14 residues.

CDR3 loop: CASSPASQGGTQYF. CDR3 bases: TGTGCCAGCAGTCCAGCCAGCCAAGGGGGGACCCAGTACTTC. The chain couples TRBV27 to TRBJ2-5; TRBD1 might be the D (6 bases). The CDR3 spans 14 residues. The V gene's germline CDR1 is MNHEY and CDR2 SMNVEV (reference sequence). Between the trimmed V and J ends, which lost 5 bases and 7 bases, there was a span of 17 bases.

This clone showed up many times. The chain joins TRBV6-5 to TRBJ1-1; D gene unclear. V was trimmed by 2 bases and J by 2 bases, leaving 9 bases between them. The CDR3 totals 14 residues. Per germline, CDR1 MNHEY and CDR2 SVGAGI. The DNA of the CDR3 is TGTGCCAGCAGTTACGGGCAGATTAACACTGAAGCTTTCTTT. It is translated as CASSYGQINTEAFF.

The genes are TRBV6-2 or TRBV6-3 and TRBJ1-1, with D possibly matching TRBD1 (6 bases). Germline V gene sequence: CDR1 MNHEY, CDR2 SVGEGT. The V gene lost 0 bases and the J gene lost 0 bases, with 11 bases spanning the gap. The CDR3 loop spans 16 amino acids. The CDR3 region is CASSYSPDRMNTEAFF. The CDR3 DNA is TGTGCCAGCAGTTACTCCCCGGACAGAATGAACACTGAAGCTTTCTTT.

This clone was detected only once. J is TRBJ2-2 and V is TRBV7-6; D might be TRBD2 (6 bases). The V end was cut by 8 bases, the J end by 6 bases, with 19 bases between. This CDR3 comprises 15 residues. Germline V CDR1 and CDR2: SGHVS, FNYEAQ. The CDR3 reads CASGGGEWGSGELFF. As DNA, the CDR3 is TGTGCCAGCGGCGGCGGGGAGTGGGGTTCCGGGGAGCTGTTTTTT.

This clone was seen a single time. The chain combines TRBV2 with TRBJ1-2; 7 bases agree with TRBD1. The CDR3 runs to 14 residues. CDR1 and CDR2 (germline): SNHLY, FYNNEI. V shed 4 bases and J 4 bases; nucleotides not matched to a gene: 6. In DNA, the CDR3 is TGTGCCAGCAGTGGACAGGGCCGAGGCTATGGCTACACCTTC. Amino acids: CASSGQGRGYGYTF. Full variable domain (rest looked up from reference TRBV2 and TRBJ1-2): EPEVTQTPSHQVTQMGQEVILRCVPISNHLYFYWYRQILGQKVEFLVSFYNNEISEKSEIFDDQFSVERPDGSNFTLKIRSTKLEDSAMYFCASSGQGRGYGYTFGSGTRLTVV.